This T cell receptor (beta chain) was sequenced for a study of blood T cell repertoires in COVID-19. Study-level background: Spain, Italy and the United States supplied samples that represented acute and convalescent COVID-19.

Profiling relied on immunoSEQ multiplex PCR, and the TCRdb table lists in-frame clones only, not all of them. The sample has approximately 340,000 clones; around 90% are singletons. The junction had 4 bases not matched to a gene; V was cut back by 5 bases and J by 5 bases. Germline V CDR1 and CDR2: SGHTA, FQGNSA. CDR3 length: 14 amino acids. The sequencing input was peripheral blood. The chain uses TRBV7-2 and TRBJ1-5; 9 bases align to TRBD1. This TCR derives from a man aged 30 to 45 with COVID-19, enrolled during active disease. CDR3 amino acids: CASSQRTGDQPQHF. The CDR3 DNA sequence: TGTGCCAGCAGCCAAAGGACAGGGGATCAGCCCCAGCATTTT.